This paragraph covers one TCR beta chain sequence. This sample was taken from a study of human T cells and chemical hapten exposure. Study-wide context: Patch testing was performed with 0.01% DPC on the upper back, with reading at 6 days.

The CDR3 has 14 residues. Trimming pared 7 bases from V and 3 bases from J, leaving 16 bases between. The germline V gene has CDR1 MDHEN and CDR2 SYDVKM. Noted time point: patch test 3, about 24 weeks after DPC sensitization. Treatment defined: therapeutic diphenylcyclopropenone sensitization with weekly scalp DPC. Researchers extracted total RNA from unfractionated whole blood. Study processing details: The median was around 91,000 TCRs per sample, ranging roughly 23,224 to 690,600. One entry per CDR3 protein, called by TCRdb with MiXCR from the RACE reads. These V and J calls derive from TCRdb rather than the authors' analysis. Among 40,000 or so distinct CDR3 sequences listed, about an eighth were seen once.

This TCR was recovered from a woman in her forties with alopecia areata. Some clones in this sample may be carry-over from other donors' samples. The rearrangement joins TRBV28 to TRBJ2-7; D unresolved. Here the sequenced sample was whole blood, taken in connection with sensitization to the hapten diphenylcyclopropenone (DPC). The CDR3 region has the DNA TGTGCCAGCACCCAGCCCAGGAGTCTCTACGAGCAGTACTTC. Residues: CASTQPRSLYEQYF.